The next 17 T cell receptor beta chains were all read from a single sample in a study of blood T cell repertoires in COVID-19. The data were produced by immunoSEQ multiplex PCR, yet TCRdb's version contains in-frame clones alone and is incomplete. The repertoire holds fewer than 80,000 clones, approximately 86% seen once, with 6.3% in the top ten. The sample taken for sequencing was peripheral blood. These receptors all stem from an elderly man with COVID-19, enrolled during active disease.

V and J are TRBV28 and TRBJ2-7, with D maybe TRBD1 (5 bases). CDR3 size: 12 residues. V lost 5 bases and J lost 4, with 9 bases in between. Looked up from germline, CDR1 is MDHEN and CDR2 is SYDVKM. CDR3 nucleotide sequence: TGTGCCAGCAGTCCCAGGGCTTACGAGCAGTACTTC. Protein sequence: CASSPRAYEQYF.

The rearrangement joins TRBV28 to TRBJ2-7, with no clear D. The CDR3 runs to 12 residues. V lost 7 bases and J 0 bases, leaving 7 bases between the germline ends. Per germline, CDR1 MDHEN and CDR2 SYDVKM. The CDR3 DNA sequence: TGTGCCAGCAATAGATTCTCCTACGAGCAGTACTTC. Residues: CASNRFSYEQYF.

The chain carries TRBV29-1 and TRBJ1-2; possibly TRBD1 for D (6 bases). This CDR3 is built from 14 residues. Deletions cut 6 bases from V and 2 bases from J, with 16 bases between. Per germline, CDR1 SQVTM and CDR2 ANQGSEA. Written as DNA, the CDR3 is TGCAGCGTCCCCGAACTACAGGGAAACTATGGCTACACCTTC. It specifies CSVPELQGNYGYTF. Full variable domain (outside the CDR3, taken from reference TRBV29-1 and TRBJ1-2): SAVISQKPSRDICQRGTSLTIQCQVDSQVTMMFWYRQQPGQSLTLIATANQGSEATYESGFVIDKFPISRPNLTFSTLTVSNMSPEDSSIYLCSVPELQGNYGYTFGSGTRLTVV.

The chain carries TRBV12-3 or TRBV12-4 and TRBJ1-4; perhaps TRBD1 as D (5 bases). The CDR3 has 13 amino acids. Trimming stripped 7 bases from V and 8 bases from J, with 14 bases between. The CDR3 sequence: CASTLGGGEKLFF. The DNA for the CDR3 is TGTGCCAGCACTCTCGGGGGGGGAGAAAAACTGTTTTTT.

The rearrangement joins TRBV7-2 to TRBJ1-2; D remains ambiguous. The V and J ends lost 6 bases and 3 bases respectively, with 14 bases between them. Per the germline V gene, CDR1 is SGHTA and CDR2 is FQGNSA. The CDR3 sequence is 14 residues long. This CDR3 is CASRAGTVYYGYTF. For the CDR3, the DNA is TGTGCCAGCAGGGCCGGTACAGTTTACTATGGCTACACCTTC.

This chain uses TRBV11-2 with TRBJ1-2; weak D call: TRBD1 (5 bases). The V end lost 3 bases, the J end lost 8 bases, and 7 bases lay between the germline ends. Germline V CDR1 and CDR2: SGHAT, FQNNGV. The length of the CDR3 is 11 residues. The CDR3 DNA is TGTGCCAGCAGCTTGGGGCAAGGCTACACCTTC. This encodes CASSLGQGYTF.

The CDR3 DNA is TGTGCCAGCAGCCCGCGCCGCGGGGCGGACGAGCAGTACTTC. This sequence encodes CASSPRRGADEQYF. The chain employs TRBV7-8 and TRBJ2-7, with D perhaps TRBD2 (6 bases). Germline CDR1 and CDR2: SGHVS and FQNEAQ. This CDR3 has 14 amino acids. V was clipped by 5 bases and J by 5 bases, with 16 bases between them.

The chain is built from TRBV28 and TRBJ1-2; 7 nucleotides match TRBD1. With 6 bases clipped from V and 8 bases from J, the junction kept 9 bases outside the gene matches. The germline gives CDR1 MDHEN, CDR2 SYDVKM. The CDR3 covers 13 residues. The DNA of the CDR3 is TGTGCCAGCAGCTACCGACAGGGAGGCGGCTACACCTTC. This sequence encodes CASSYRQGGGYTF.

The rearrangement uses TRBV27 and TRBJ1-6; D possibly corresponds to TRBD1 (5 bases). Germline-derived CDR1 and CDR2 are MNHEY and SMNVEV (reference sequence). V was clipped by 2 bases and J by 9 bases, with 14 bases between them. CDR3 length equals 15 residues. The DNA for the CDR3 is TGTGCCAGCAGTTTACGGGGGGTCCATGGTTCACCCCTCCACTTT. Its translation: CASSLRGVHGSPLHF.

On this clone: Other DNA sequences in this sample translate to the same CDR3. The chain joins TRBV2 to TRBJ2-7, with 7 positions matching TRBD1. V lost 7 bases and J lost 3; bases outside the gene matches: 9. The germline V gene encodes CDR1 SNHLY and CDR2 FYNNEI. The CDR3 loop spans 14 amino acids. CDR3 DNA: TGTGCCAGCAAGGGGCAGGGGGTGATCTACGAGCAGTACTTC. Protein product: CASKGQGVIYEQYF.

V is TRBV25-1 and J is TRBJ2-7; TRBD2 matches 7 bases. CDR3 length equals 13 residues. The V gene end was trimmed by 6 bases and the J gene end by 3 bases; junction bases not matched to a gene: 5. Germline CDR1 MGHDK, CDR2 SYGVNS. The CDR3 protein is CASSHPGGYEQYF. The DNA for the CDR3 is TGTGCCAGCAGCCACCCGGGGGGCTACGAGCAGTACTTC.

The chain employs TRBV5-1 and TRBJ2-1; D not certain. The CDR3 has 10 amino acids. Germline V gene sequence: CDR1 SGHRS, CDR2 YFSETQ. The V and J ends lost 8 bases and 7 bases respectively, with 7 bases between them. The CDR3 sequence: CASGGNEQFF. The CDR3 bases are TGCGCCAGTGGCGGAAATGAGCAGTTCTTC.

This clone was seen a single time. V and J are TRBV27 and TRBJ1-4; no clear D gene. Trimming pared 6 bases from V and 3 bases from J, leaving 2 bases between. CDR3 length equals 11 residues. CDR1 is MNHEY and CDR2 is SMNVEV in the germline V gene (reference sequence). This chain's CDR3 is CASSSNEKLFF. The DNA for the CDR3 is TGTGCCAGCAGCTCTAATGAAAAACTGTTTTTT.

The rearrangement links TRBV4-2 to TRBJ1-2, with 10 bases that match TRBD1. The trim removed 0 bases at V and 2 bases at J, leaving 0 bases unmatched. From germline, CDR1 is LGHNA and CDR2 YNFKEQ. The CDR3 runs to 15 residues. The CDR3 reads CASSQEGQGNYGYTF. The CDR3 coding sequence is TGTGCCAGCAGCCAAGAGGGACAGGGGAACTATGGCTACACCTTC.

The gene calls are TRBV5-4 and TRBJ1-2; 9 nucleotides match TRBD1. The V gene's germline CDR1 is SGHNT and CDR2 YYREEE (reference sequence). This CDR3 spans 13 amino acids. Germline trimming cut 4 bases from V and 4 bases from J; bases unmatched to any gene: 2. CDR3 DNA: TGTGCCAGCAGCCGGGACAGGGCCTATGGCTACACCTTC. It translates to CASSRDRAYGYTF.

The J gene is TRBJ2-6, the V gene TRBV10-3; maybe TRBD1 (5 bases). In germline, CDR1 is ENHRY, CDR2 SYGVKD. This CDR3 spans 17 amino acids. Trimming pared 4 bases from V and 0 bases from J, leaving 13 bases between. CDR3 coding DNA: TGTGCCATCAGTGCGGCAGGGTCAAGCTCTGGGGCCAACGTCCTGACTTTC. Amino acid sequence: CAISAAGSSSGANVLTF.

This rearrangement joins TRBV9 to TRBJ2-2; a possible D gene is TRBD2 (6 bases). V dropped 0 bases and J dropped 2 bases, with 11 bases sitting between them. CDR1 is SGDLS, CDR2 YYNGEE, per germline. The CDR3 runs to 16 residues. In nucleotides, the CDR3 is TGTGCCAGCAGCGTAGAAGCCGGGACTAACACCGGGGAGCTGTTTTTT. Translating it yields CASSVEAGTNTGELFF.